The next 31 T cell receptor beta chains were all read from a single sample in a study of blood T cell repertoires in COVID-19. TCRdb's copy holds only in-frame clones and misses some; the assay was immunoSEQ multiplex PCR. The data show approximately 160,000 clones, 75% to 85% seen once. Sequenced input: peripheral blood. The source of these receptors is a human donor in a cohort sampled during active COVID-19.

The J gene is TRBJ2-2, the V gene TRBV6-5; 9 bases line up with TRBD2. The CDR3 contains 15 residues. In germline, CDR1 is MNHEY, CDR2 SVGAGI. The junction had 11 bases not matched to a gene; V was cut back by 10 bases and J by 5 bases. CDR3 region: CATKSLAGRTGELFF. DNA of the CDR3: TGTGCCACCAAGAGCCTAGCGGGGAGAACCGGGGAGCTGTTTTTT.

This sequence joins TRBV11-2 and TRBJ2-5; TRBD1 matches 10 bases. Germline assignment: CDR1 SGHAT and CDR2 FQNNGV. The CDR3 has 14 amino acids. V lost 4 bases and J lost 2; bases outside the gene matches: 1. CDR3 DNA sequence: TGTGCCAGCAGCTGGACAGGGGGTCAAGAGACCCAGTACTTC. Encoded protein: CASSWTGGQETQYF. Complete variable domain (other parts from reference TRBV11-2 and TRBJ2-5): EAGVAQSPRYKIIEKRQSVAFWCNPISGHATLYWYQQILGQGPKLLIQFQNNGVVDDSQLPKDRFSAERLKGVDSTLKIQPAKLEDSAVYLCASSWTGGQETQYFGPGTRLLVL.

This clone was recorded only once. The rearrangement uses TRBV25-1 and TRBJ1-1; no reliable D call. This CDR3 has 13 amino acids. From germline, CDR1 is MGHDK and CDR2 SYGVNS. V was shortened by 7 bases and J by 0 bases, with 9 bases between the two germline ends. CDR3 loop: CASIARMNTEAFF. CDR3 DNA: TGTGCCAGCATAGCCAGAATGAACACTGAAGCTTTCTTT.

This rearrangement joins TRBV30 to TRBJ1-2; TRBD1 is a possible D gene (5 bases). The V gene lost 3 bases and the J gene lost 2 bases, with 10 bases spanning the gap. The germline V gene encodes CDR1 GTSNPN and CDR2 SVGIG (reference sequence). The CDR3 extends over 13 amino acids. CDR3 coding DNA: TGTGCCTGGAGCGTTGACAGAAACTATGGCTACACCTTC. This encodes CAWSVDRNYGYTF.

This clone turned up a few times. The rearrangement links TRBV4-3 to TRBJ1-1; a possible D gene is TRBD1 (6 bases). This CDR3 has 13 amino acids. Germline V CDR1 and CDR2: LGHNA, YSLEER. Between the trimmed V and J ends, which lost 3 bases and 7 bases, there was a span of 12 bases. CDR3 in DNA: TGCGCCAGCAGCCAGAAAAGGGGGTTTGAAGCTTTCTTT. Its protein product is CASSQKRGFEAFF.

V and J are TRBV14 and TRBJ1-1, with D possibly being TRBD1 (5 bases). Trimming pared 4 bases from V and 7 bases from J, leaving 19 bases between. Germline V CDR1 and CDR2: SGHDN, FVKESK. CDR3 length: 15 residues. The CDR3 DNA reads as TGTGCCAGCAGCCCCGGGGGGATCAGGCCGCATGAAGCTTTCTTT. As protein: CASSPGGIRPHEAFF.

The chain recombines TRBV18 with TRBJ1-1; D might be TRBD1 (6 bases). The V gene lost 3 bases and the J gene lost 1 base, with 9 bases spanning the gap. CDR3 length: 14 amino acids. Germline CDR1 is KGHSH and CDR2 is LQKENI. CDR3 sequence (DNA): TGTGCCAGCTCACCTAAGACAGGGAACACTGAAGCTTTCTTT. It translates to CASSPKTGNTEAFF.

This chain joins TRBV6-2 or TRBV6-3 and TRBJ2-2; tentatively, D is TRBD1 (5 bases). CDR3 size: 17 residues. Trimming removed 2 bases from V and 0 bases from J, with 13 bases in between. Looked up from germline, CDR1 is MNHEY and CDR2 is SVGEGT. The CDR3 here is CASSYPDWGPNTGELFF. As DNA, the CDR3 is TGTGCCAGCAGTTACCCAGATTGGGGCCCGAACACCGGGGAGCTGTTTTTT.

The CDR3: CASSLSPWQANYEQYF. The CDR3 DNA reads TGCGCCAGCAGCTTGTCCCCTTGGCAGGCCAACTACGAGCAGTACTTC. The gene calls are TRBV5-1 and TRBJ2-7; D gene ambiguous. The length of the CDR3 is 16 residues. The germline V gene encodes CDR1 SGHRS and CDR2 YFSETQ. V was pared by 1 base and J by 3 bases, with 17 bases between.

V and J are TRBV5-5 and TRBJ2-3, with 9 bases matching TRBD2. The CDR3 has 16 residues. Germline CDR1 and CDR2: SGHKS and YYEKEE (reference sequence). Trimming removed 0 bases from V and 6 bases from J; junction bases left unmatched: 8. The CDR3 protein is CASSLVPAGGRDTQYF. The CDR3, as DNA: TGTGCCAGCAGCTTGGTGCCAGCGGGAGGCCGTGATACGCAGTATTTT.

The J gene is TRBJ2-3, the V gene TRBV6-4, with 11 bases identical to TRBD2. This CDR3 has 15 residues. CDR1 is MRHNA and CDR2 is SNTAGT in the germline V gene. V was pared by 3 bases and J by 9 bases, with 8 bases of the junction left unmatched. CDR3 nucleotides: TGTGCCAGCAGTGATCTAGCGGGGGGCCAAACCACGCAGTATTTT. It codes for CASSDLAGGQTTQYF.

A few counts support this clone. This chain uses TRBV5-1 with TRBJ1-3; D is perhaps TRBD1 (6 bases). Germline V gene data show CDR1 as SGHRS and CDR2 as YFSETQ. This CDR3 comprises 18 residues. With 5 bases removed from V and 2 bases from J, the gap between germline ends came to 23 bases. The DNA of the CDR3 is TGCGCCAGCAGTCGGGGAACAGGGCCCGCCAGGCCTGGAAACACCATATATTTT. Amino acids: CASSRGTGPARPGNTIYF.

The V and J genes are TRBV14 and TRBJ1-1; TRBD1 might be the D (6 bases). V was trimmed by 4 bases and J by 0 bases, leaving 15 bases between them. Germline V CDR1 and CDR2: SGHDN, FVKESK. The CDR3 totals 16 residues. As DNA, the CDR3 is TGTGCCAGCAGCCCCGCACAGGGTTTCATGAACACTGAAGCTTTCTTT. This encodes CASSPAQGFMNTEAFF.

The J gene is TRBJ2-3, the V gene TRBV5-1, with TRBD1 matching 12 bases. Germline-derived CDR1 and CDR2 are SGHRS and YFSETQ. V dropped 3 bases and J dropped 1; count of bases not matched to a gene: 3. The CDR3 loop spans 16 amino acids. For the CDR3, the DNA is TGCGCCAGCAGCTGGGGACAGGGGGCCGGCACAGATACGCAGTATTTT. Translation: CASSWGQGAGTDTQYF.

V and J are TRBV10-2 and TRBJ1-2; the D is unclear. CDR1 and CDR2 (germline): WSHSY, SAAADI. This CDR3 has 14 amino acids. The V end was cut by 3 bases, the J end by 4 bases, with 12 bases between. The CDR3 sequence is CASSDLMAGYGYTF. CDR3 nucleotides: TGCGCCAGCAGTGATTTGATGGCAGGCTATGGCTACACCTTC.

This sequence joins TRBV19 and TRBJ1-2; no clear D gene. This CDR3 comprises 14 residues. Germline CDR1 is LNHDA and CDR2 is SQIVND (reference sequence). The ends were cut back, 7 bases at V and 2 bases at J, with 14 bases in the middle. CDR3 bases: TGTGCCAGTACCTCTCGGGGTCGCAACTATGGCTACACCTTC. Amino acid sequence: CASTSRGRNYGYTF.

The V and J genes are TRBV15 and TRBJ2-5, with D unclear. This CDR3 spans 15 amino acids. Germline V lookup: CDR1 LNHNV, CDR2 YYDKDF (reference sequence). Trimming shortened V by 0 bases and J by 5 bases, and 13 bases separated the two germline ends. Here the CDR3 reads CATSREPWIGETQYF. The CDR3 DNA is TGTGCCACCAGCAGAGAACCATGGATCGGGGAGACCCAGTACTTC.

The chain combines TRBV5-8 with TRBJ2-1; D remains ambiguous. Germline lookup yields CDR1 SGHTS and CDR2 YDEGEE. The CDR3 length is 16 residues. V dropped 0 bases and J dropped 1 base, with 11 bases sitting between them. CDR3 in amino acids: CASSLALVRSYNEQFF. The CDR3 DNA reads as TGTGCCAGCAGCTTGGCCCTAGTTAGGTCCTACAATGAGCAGTTCTTC.

This chain connects TRBV3-1 (or the pseudogene TRBV3-2) to TRBJ1-5, with TRBD1 matching 7 bases. With 5 bases clipped from V and 3 bases from J, the junction kept 4 bases outside the gene matches. This CDR3 has 14 residues. Germline V CDR1 and CDR2: LGHDT, YNNKEL (reference sequence). The CDR3 nucleotides read TGTGCCAGCAGCGCCGGGACAGACAATCAGCCCCAGCATTTT. It specifies CASSAGTDNQPQHF.

This clone occurred once. V gene TRBV14 combines with J gene TRBJ2-7; weak D call: TRBD2 (6 bases). The CDR3 is made up of 12 amino acids. V dropped 5 bases and J dropped 3 bases, with 8 bases sitting between them. CDR1 and CDR2 (germline): SGHDN, FVKESK. In DNA, the CDR3 is TGTGCCAGCAGCGCCGGGGGCTACGAGCAGTACTTC. It is translated as CASSAGGYEQYF.

This clone was seen a few times. This sequence joins TRBV30 and TRBJ2-7, with D possibly matching TRBD2 (5 bases). The V and J ends lost 6 bases and 0 bases respectively, with 12 bases between them. Germline V lookup: CDR1 GTSNPN, CDR2 SVGIG (reference sequence). This CDR3 is 13 amino acids long. CDR3 amino acids: CACSAGPSYEQYF. The CDR3 DNA follows: TGTGCCTGTTCGGCGGGCCCCTCCTACGAGCAGTACTTC.

CDR3 residues: CASGTGQREPQHF. The CDR3 DNA is TGTGCCAGTGGAACGGGACAGAGGGAGCCCCAGCATTTT. The chain carries TRBV19 and TRBJ1-5; 7 bases fit TRBD1. Trimming at V came to 8 bases and at J to 8 bases, leaving 9 bases not matched to a gene. This CDR3 has 13 residues. The germline gives CDR1 LNHDA, CDR2 SQIVND (reference sequence).

J is TRBJ1-6 and V is TRBV7-2; a possible D gene is TRBD1 (6 bases). CDR3 size: 19 residues. Trimming cost V 3 bases and J 10 bases, with 28 bases left between them. Germline V gene lookup returns CDR1 SGHTA and CDR2 FQGNSA. CDR3 DNA: TGTGCCAGCAGCTTTTTGTTATCCCTACATCGGGACATTGAATCACCCCTCCACTTT. Translated: CASSFLLSLHRDIESPLHF.

This chain joins TRBV5-6 and TRBJ2-7, with TRBD2 matching over 13 bases. V was clipped by 4 bases and J by 1 base; unmatched bases: 8. In germline, CDR1 is SGHDT, CDR2 YYEEEE. The CDR3 has 17 amino acids. The CDR3 DNA reads TGTGCCAGCAGCCCCGGACTAGCGGGGGCCCCATCCTACGAGCAGTACTTC. Its translation is CASSPGLAGAPSYEQYF.

This clone was observed a single time. CDR3 nucleotides: TGTGCCAGCAGTCACAGGGGGAGGAACTATGGCTACACCTTC. It encodes CASSHRGRNYGYTF. V gene TRBV28 combines with J gene TRBJ1-2, with 8 positions matching TRBD1. J gave up 2 bases and V 5 bases, and 4 bases lay outside the gene matches. Germline lookup yields CDR1 MDHEN and CDR2 SYDVKM. CDR3 length: 14 amino acids.

The chain carries TRBV11-3 and TRBJ2-7, with 7 bases lining up with TRBD2. The germline CDR1 and CDR2 sequences are SGHNT and YENEEA. The trim removed 0 bases at V and 7 bases at J, leaving 3 bases unmatched. The CDR3 is made up of 13 amino acids. The CDR3 sequence is CASSLDPAGEQYF. The CDR3 nucleotides are TGTGCCAGCAGCTTAGATCCAGCGGGGGAGCAGTACTTC.

The chain recombines TRBV3-1 (or the pseudogene TRBV3-2) with TRBJ1-5; D call uncertain. V was clipped by 4 bases and J by 6 bases, with 10 bases between them. Per germline, CDR1 LGHDT and CDR2 YNNKEL (reference sequence). The CDR3 has 13 amino acids. Here the CDR3 DNA reads TGTGCCAGCAGCCTGCCAGGTCGTCAGCCCCAGCATTTT. Protein product: CASSLPGRQPQHF.

V gene TRBV3-1 (or the pseudogene TRBV3-2) combines with J gene TRBJ1-4, with a possible D match to TRBD1 (6 bases). This CDR3 spans 15 amino acids. CDR1 and CDR2 (germline): LGHDT, YNNKEL (reference sequence). V shed 0 bases and J shed 8 bases, with 13 bases lying between them. CDR3 bases: TGTGCCAGCAGCCAAGACGACAGGCTAATCGAAAAACTGTTTTTT. It translates to CASSQDDRLIEKLFF.

The chain combines TRBV7-8 with TRBJ1-4; D may be TRBD1 (6 bases). The CDR3 runs 15 residues. From germline, CDR1 is SGHVS and CDR2 FQNEAQ. V was shortened by 5 bases and J by 4 bases, with 14 bases between the two germline ends. Here the CDR3 reads CASSRWTAFNEKLFF. The CDR3 nucleotides are TGTGCCAGCAGCCGGTGGACAGCGTTTAATGAAAAACTGTTTTTT.

The rearrangement links TRBV30 to TRBJ2-7; TRBD2 agrees at 13 bases. Germline CDR1 reads GTSNPN; CDR2 reads SVGIG (reference sequence). The CDR3 extends over 15 amino acids. Germline trimming cut 3 bases from V and 4 bases from J; bases unmatched to any gene: 6. The CDR3 loop reads CAWRGGTSGTYEQYF. For the CDR3, the DNA is TGTGCCTGGAGAGGAGGGACTAGCGGGACTTACGAGCAGTACTTC.

This sequence joins TRBV2 and TRBJ2-3, with D possibly TRBD1 on 6 matching bases. The CDR3 covers 15 residues. V was cut by 3 bases and J by 3 bases, with 13 bases left in between. The germline V gene encodes CDR1 SNHLY and CDR2 FYNNEI. The CDR3 DNA follows: TGTGCCAGCAGTGATCAGGGGAAAAGAACAGATACGCAGTATTTT. Translated, it gives CASSDQGKRTDTQYF.